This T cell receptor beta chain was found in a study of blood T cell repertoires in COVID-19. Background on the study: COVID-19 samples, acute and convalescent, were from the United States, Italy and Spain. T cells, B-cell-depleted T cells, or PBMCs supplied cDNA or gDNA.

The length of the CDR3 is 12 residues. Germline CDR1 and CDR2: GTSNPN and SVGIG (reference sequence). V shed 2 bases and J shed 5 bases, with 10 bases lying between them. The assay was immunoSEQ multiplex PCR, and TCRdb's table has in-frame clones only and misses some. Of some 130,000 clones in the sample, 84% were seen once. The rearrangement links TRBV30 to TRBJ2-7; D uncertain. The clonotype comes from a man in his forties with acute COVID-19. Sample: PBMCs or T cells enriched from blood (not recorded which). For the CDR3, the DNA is TGTGCCTGGAGTCCCAACAATAACGAGCAGTACTTC. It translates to CAWSPNNNEQYF.